These 27 T cell receptor beta chains came from one sample sequenced in a study of CD8 T cells in ankylosing spondylitis. Overall study results and limits: Seemingly characteristic of ankylosing spondylitis blood was a TCR beta motif consisting of under 10 highly homologous variants.

MiXCR was run by TCRdb on the 5' RACE reads, yielding one entry per CDR3 protein. The sample lists a few hundred thousand distinct CDR3 sequences, 20% to 25% occurring once. No antigens are known for them. The sequencing input was blood, either unsorted or a sorted T cell fraction (not recorded which). Source of these receptors: a male donor with ankylosing spondylitis.

The chain recombines TRBV4-2 with TRBJ1-2; D is unresolved. Trimming removed 0 bases at V and 4 bases at J, with 12 bases between. This CDR3 comprises 15 residues. The germline V gene encodes CDR1 LGHNA and CDR2 YNFKEQ. The CDR3 protein is CASSQDRVRSYGYTF. In nucleotides, the CDR3 is TGTGCCAGCAGCCAAGATCGGGTGAGGAGCTATGGCTACACCTTC.

The chain couples TRBV7-8 to TRBJ2-4; possibly TRBD2 for D (5 bases). In germline, CDR1 is SGHVS, CDR2 FQNEAQ. CDR3 length: 15 amino acids. Trimming removed 5 bases at V and 2 bases at J, with 13 bases between. CDR3 DNA: TGTGCCAGCAGCCAGGTCGCGGGCACCAAAAACATTCAGTACTTC. As protein: CASSQVAGTKNIQYF.

The chain links TRBV3-1 to TRBJ2-2, with D maybe TRBD1 (5 bases). CDR1 and CDR2 (germline): LGHDT, YNNKEL (reference sequence). The CDR3 has 16 amino acids. V lost 3 bases to trimming and J lost 0 bases, with 11 bases between them. As DNA, the CDR3 is TGTGCCAGCAGCCATGAGAGACAGTCGAACACCGGGGAGCTGTTTTTT. This sequence encodes CASSHERQSNTGELFF. Complete variable domain (other parts from reference TRBV3-1 and TRBJ2-2): DTAVSQTPKYLVTQMGNDKSIKCEQNLGHDTMYWYKQDSKKFLKIMFSYNNKELIINETVPNRFSPKSPDKAHLNLHINSLELGDSAVYFCASSHERQSNTGELFFGEGSRLTVL.

The rearrangement uses TRBV29-1 and TRBJ2-3; 7 bases map to TRBD1. The V segment lost 3 bases and the J segment 1 base; nucleotides outside the gene matches: 7. This CDR3 is 15 amino acids long. CDR1 is SQVTM and CDR2 is ANQGSEA in the germline V gene. The chain's CDR3 is CSVERQGVGTDTQYF. The CDR3 DNA is TGCAGCGTTGAGCGGCAGGGGGTAGGCACAGATACGCAGTATTTT.

The gene calls are TRBV5-1 and TRBJ2-2; D not certain. The V end was cut by 0 bases, the J end by 3 bases, with 9 bases between. The CDR3 is 15 residues long. Germline lookup yields CDR1 SGHRS and CDR2 YFSETQ. The CDR3 coding sequence is TGCGCCAGCAGCTTGGAGTCGGGTTACACCGGGGAGCTGTTTTTT. Its translation: CASSLESGYTGELFF.

This chain connects TRBV7-9 to TRBJ2-7, with TRBD1 matching over 9 bases. CDR1 and CDR2 (germline): SEHNR, FQNEAQ (reference sequence). V lost 5 bases to trimming and J lost 5 bases; unmatched junction nucleotides: 13. The CDR3 sequence is 16 residues long. CDR3 sequence: CASSLADRGMGHEQYF. The CDR3 DNA is TGTGCCAGCAGCCTGGCCGACAGGGGGATGGGCCACGAGCAGTACTTC.

This clonotype showed up just a few times. The V gene is TRBV2, the J gene TRBJ2-3; 12 nucleotides agree with TRBD2. The CDR3 extends over 17 amino acids. CDR1 is SNHLY, CDR2 FYNNEI, per germline. V lost 5 bases to trimming and J lost 0 bases; unmatched junction nucleotides: 6. In DNA, the CDR3 is TGTGCCAGCAGTAAGGGACTAGCGGGCCCCAGCACAGATACGCAGTATTTT. It specifies CASSKGLAGPSTDTQYF.

For this clonotype: It may be a read error: a sequence one base away is much more abundant. The rearrangement uses TRBV29-1 and TRBJ1-5; 7 positions agree with TRBD1. CDR3 size: 13 residues. The germline CDR1 and CDR2 sequences are SQVTM and ANQGSEA. The CDR3 DNA reads TGCAGCAAGACCGAGTACCCAGGGGGACCCCAGCGTTTT. Residues: CSKTEYPGGPQRF.

This clonotype was counted between two and nine times. The chain uses TRBV4-1 and TRBJ2-3; 8 bases are shared with TRBD1. Germline trimming cut 5 bases from V and 1 base from J; bases unmatched to any gene: 14. The CDR3 totals 18 residues. Per the germline V gene, CDR1 is MGHRA and CDR2 is YSYEKL. The CDR3 nucleotides read TGCGCCAGCAGCTCGACCCAACAGGGGGAGACGGGCACAGATACGCAGTATTTT. Translating gives CASSSTQQGETGTDTQYF.

In this sample, this clonotype turned up a few times. This chain uses TRBV27 with TRBJ2-7, with D unclear. V lost 6 bases to trimming and J lost 3 bases, with 21 bases between them. This CDR3 is 16 amino acids long. The V gene's germline CDR1 is MNHEY and CDR2 SMNVEV (reference sequence). This CDR3 is CASRPRRPRLLYEQYF. The CDR3, as DNA: TGTGCCAGCAGACCCAGGAGACCCAGGCTTCTCTACGAGCAGTACTTC.

The sample holds a few counts of this clonotype. The chain uses TRBV6-2 or TRBV6-3 and TRBJ2-1; a weak D match, TRBD2 (6 bases). CDR3 size: 14 residues. Germline CDR1 MNHEY, CDR2 SVGEGT. The V and J ends lost 4 bases and 4 bases respectively, with 11 bases between them. This chain's CDR3 is CASSSRRGYNEQFF. CDR3 in DNA: TGTGCCAGCAGTTCCAGGAGGGGATACAATGAGCAGTTCTTC.

This clonotype was seen repeatedly, ten times or more. The chain has TRBV29-1 and TRBJ2-7; D might be TRBD1 or TRBD2, each matching 6 bases. The V gene's germline CDR1 is SQVTM and CDR2 ANQGSEA. This CDR3 region has 12 residues. Deletions cut 7 bases from V and 4 bases from J, with 14 bases between. CDR3 in DNA: TGCAGCGGTAGGGGGGAGCAATACGAGCAGTACTTC. It specifies CSGRGEQYEQYF.

The J gene is TRBJ2-1, the V gene TRBV7-2; D perhaps matches TRBD2 (7 bases). CDR1 and CDR2 from the germline V gene are SGHTA and FQGNSA. The V end was cut by 3 bases, the J end by 10 bases, with 16 bases between. This CDR3 has 14 amino acids. This CDR3 reads CASSFLGGGEEQFF. The CDR3 nucleotides are TGTGCCAGCAGCTTCCTCGGAGGGGGGGAGGAGCAGTTCTTC.

This chain joins TRBV6-1 and TRBJ1-2, with 7 bases identical to TRBD1. With V trimmed by 7 bases and J by 4 bases, 6 bases remained unmatched. The CDR3 runs to 13 residues. Germline V gene data show CDR1 as MNHNS and CDR2 as SASEGT. The DNA for the CDR3 is TGTGCCAGCATTGACAGGGTTGGCTATGGCTACACCTTC. It specifies CASIDRVGYGYTF.

The chain couples TRBV3-1 to TRBJ2-7, with D unresolved. Trimming pared 5 bases from V and 1 base from J, leaving 9 bases between. Germline CDR1 reads LGHDT; CDR2 reads YNNKEL (reference sequence). This CDR3 region has 13 residues. Here the CDR3 DNA reads TGTGCCAGCAGCAACCTCGCTTCCTACGAGCAGTACTTC. Protein sequence: CASSNLASYEQYF.

This clonotype appeared a few times. The CDR3 DNA follows: TGTGCCAGCAGGCGAACTAGCGGTAACACCGGGGAGCTGTTTTTT. It is translated as CASRRTSGNTGELFF. This chain joins TRBV12-3 or TRBV12-4 and TRBJ2-2; the match to TRBD2 covers 8 bases. V shed 6 bases and J 2 bases; nucleotides not matched to a gene: 5. CDR3 length equals 15 residues.

The V gene is TRBV11-3, the J gene TRBJ2-2; 7 positions agree with TRBD2. The CDR3 spans 17 residues. Germline lookup yields CDR1 SGHNT and CDR2 YENEEA. V was clipped by 5 bases and J by 0 bases; unmatched bases: 9. CDR3 loop: CASSPRRDYPNTGELFF. Written as DNA, the CDR3 is TGTGCCAGCAGCCCCCGCCGGGACTACCCGAACACCGGGGAGCTGTTTTTT.

The J gene is TRBJ2-2, the V gene TRBV7-2; possible D gene TRBD2, 5 bases. The CDR3 loop spans 15 amino acids. Germline V gene lookup returns CDR1 SGHTA and CDR2 FQGNSA. V dropped 5 bases and J dropped 1 base, with 11 bases sitting between them. The CDR3 bases are TGTGCCAGCAGCCTTCCAGCGGTGAACACCGGGGAGCTGTTTTTT. It is translated as CASSLPAVNTGELFF.

A word on this clonotype: A read error is possible here, since a much larger clone lies one base away. This rearrangement joins TRBV7-9 to TRBJ2-2, with D unresolved. V was cut by 6 bases and J by 0 bases, with 2 bases left in between. The CDR3 totals 12 residues. CDR1 is SEHNR, CDR2 FQNEAQ, per germline (reference sequence). In nucleotides, the CDR3 is TGTGCCAGCAGGGCGAACACCGGGGAGCTGTTTTTT. Translated, it gives CASRANTGELFF. The whole variable domain, remainder taken from reference TRBV7-9 and TRBJ2-2, is DTGVSQNPRHKITKRGQNVTFRCDPISEHNRLYWYRQTLGQGPEFLTYFQNEAQLEKSRLLSDRFSAERPKGSFSTLEIQRTEQGDSAMYLCASRANTGELFFGEGSRLTVL.

The CDR3 DNA reads TGCGCCAGCAGCTTGGACGAGGGGAGAGAGACCCAGTACTTC. It codes for CASSLDEGRETQYF. J is TRBJ2-5 and V is TRBV5-1; D is tentatively TRBD1 or TRBD2 (5 bases each). Germline values: CDR1 SGHRS, CDR2 YFSETQ. The CDR3 contains 14 residues. V lost 0 bases and J 4 bases, leaving 10 bases between the germline ends.

This clonotype was detected many times. In DNA, the CDR3 is TGTGCCAGCAGCTTAGGGTTGTCTGCAACTAATGAAAAACTGTTTTTT. This gives the protein CASSLGLSATNEKLFF. The chain couples TRBV11-3 to TRBJ1-4, with no clear D. This CDR3 is 16 amino acids long. Looked up from germline, CDR1 is SGHNT and CDR2 is YENEEA. V shed 1 base and J shed 0 bases, with 9 bases lying between them.

This clonotype was seen more than once but under ten times. This chain uses TRBV4-1 with TRBJ1-2, with D perhaps matching TRBD1 (5 bases). Germline loops: CDR1 MGHRA, CDR2 YSYEKL. With 0 bases removed from V and 7 bases from J, the gap between germline ends came to 15 bases. The CDR3 totals 15 residues. CDR3 region: CASSQDPGGGSGYTF. CDR3 nucleotides: TGCGCCAGCAGCCAAGATCCGGGGGGAGGAAGTGGCTACACCTTC.

The J gene is TRBJ2-5, the V gene TRBV6-2 or TRBV6-3, with 7 bases identical to TRBD1. The CDR3 is made up of 15 amino acids. Looked up from germline, CDR1 is MNHEY and CDR2 is SVGEGT. V was clipped by 8 bases and J by 0 bases; unmatched bases: 9. The CDR3 loop is CASGRQGIDQETQYF. CDR3 nucleotide sequence: TGTGCCAGCGGGCGACAGGGAATCGACCAAGAGACCCAGTACTTC.

The CDR3 is CASSQPGTSQIDEQYF. The CDR3 coding sequence is TGTGCCAGCAGCCAACCCGGGACTAGCCAAATCGACGAGCAGTACTTC. This chain links TRBV28 with TRBJ2-7, with 9 bases aligning to TRBD2. Looked up from germline, CDR1 is MDHEN and CDR2 is SYDVKM. With 6 bases clipped from V and 5 bases from J, the junction kept 14 bases outside the gene matches. The CDR3 is 16 residues long. The variable domain in full, completed from reference TRBV28 and TRBJ2-7, reads DVKVTQSSRYLVKRTGEKVFLECVQDMDHENMFWYRQDPGLGLRLIYFSYDVKMKEKGDIPEGYSVSREKKERFSLILESASTNQTSMYLCASSQPGTSQIDEQYFGPGTRLTVT.

This clonotype was seen a handful of times. The rearrangement joins TRBV20-1 to TRBJ2-3, with a weak D call TRBD2 (6 bases). Germline CDR1 DFQATT, CDR2 SNEGSKA (reference sequence). This CDR3 comprises 17 residues. Trimming took off 6 bases at V and 1 base at J, with 23 bases between the two ends. The CDR3 nucleotides read TGCAGTGCCCCCCCCCGTGGCGGGACCGGGGGCACAGATACGCAGTATTTT. Its protein product is CSAPPRGGTGGTDTQYF.

The chain joins TRBV6-6 to TRBJ1-5; D uncertain. The CDR3 has 13 residues. Germline CDR1 reads MNHNY; CDR2 reads SVGAGI (reference sequence). V was pared by 2 bases and J by 4 bases, with 6 bases between. The CDR3 DNA sequence: TGTGCCAGCAGTTACGTGGAGAATCAGCCCCAGCATTTT. This gives the protein CASSYVENQPQHF.

This clonotype was seen a handful of times. The chain employs TRBV6-2 or TRBV6-3 and TRBJ2-1; TRBD2 matches at 11 bases. In germline, CDR1 is MNHEY, CDR2 SVGEGT. V shed 0 bases, J shed 6 bases, and the junction held 1 base outside the gene matches. The CDR3 loop spans 15 amino acids. The CDR3 DNA follows: TGTGCCAGCAGTTACTCGCTAGCGGGAGGCAATGAGCAGTTCTTC. Its protein product is CASSYSLAGGNEQFF.